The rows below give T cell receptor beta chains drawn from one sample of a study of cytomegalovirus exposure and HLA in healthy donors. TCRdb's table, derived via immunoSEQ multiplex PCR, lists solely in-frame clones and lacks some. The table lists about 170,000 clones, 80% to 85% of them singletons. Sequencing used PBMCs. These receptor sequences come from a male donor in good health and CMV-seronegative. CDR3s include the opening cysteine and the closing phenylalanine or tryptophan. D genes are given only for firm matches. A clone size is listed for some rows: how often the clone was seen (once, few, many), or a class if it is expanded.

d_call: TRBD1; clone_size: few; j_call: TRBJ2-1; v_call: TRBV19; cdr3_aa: CASSIGQVNNEQFF; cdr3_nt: TGTGCCAGTAGTATTGGACAGGTTAACAATGAGCAGTTCTTC
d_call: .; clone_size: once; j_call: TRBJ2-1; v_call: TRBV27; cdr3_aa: CASSRTGRAEQFF; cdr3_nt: TGTGCCAGCAGTAGAACAGGGCGTGCTGAGCAGTTCTTC
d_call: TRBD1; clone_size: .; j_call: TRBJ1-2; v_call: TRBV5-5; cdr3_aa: CASSTSPNRGNYGYTF; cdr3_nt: TGTGCCAGCAGCACTTCCCCTAACAGGGGGAACTATGGCTACACCTTC
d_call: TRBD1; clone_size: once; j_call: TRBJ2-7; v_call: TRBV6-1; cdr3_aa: CAGKGQGLYEQYF; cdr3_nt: TGTGCCGGCAAAGGACAGGGGTTATACGAGCAGTACTTC
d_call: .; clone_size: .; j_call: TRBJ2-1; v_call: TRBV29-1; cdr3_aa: CSVCPTENNEQFF; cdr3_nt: TGCAGCGTTTGTCCTACAGAGAACAATGAGCAGTTCTTC
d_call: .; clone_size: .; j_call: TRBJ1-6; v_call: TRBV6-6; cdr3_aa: CASGHSPLHF; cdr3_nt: TGTGCCAGCGGCCATTCACCCCTCCACTTT
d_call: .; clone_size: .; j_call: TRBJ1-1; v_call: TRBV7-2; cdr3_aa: CASSPVRRGEAFF; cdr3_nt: TGTGCCAGCAGCCCAGTTAGGAGGGGTGAAGCTTTCTTT
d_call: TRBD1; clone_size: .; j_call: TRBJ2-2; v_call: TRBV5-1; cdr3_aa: CASSLSGQGLTGELFF; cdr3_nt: TGCGCCAGCAGCTTGTCAGGACAGGGGCTCACCGGGGAGCTGTTTTTT
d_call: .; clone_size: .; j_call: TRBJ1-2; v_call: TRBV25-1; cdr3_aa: CASSGGLSANGYTF; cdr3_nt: TGTGCCAGCAGTGGGGGCCTCAGCGCGAATGGCTACACCTTC
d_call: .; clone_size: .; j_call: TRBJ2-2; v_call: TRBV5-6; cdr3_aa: CASSLEGVGTGELFF; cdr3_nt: TGTGCCAGCAGCTTGGAGGGGGTCGGCACCGGGGAGCTGTTTTTT
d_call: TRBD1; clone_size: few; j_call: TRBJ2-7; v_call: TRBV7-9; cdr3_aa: CASSADRERNEQYF; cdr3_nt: TGTGCCAGCAGCGCCGACAGGGAGCGTAACGAGCAGTACTTC
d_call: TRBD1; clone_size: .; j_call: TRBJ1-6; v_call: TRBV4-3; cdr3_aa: CASSQGDRVRSPLHF; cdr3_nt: TGCGCCAGCAGCCAAGGGGACAGGGTAAGATCACCCCTCCACTTT
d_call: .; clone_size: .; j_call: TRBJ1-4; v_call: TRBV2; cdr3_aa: CASHRQGNEKLFF; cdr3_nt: TGTGCCAGCCATCGTCAGGGGAATGAAAAACTGTTTTTT
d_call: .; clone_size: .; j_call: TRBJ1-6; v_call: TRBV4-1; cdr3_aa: CASSQEDSRSYNSPLHF; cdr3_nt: TGCGCCAGCAGCCAAGAGGACAGTCGCTCCTATAATTCACCCCTCCACTTT
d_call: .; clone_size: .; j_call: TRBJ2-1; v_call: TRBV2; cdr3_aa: CASIWQGQVSEQFF; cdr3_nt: TGTGCCAGCATTTGGCAGGGGCAAGTGAGTGAGCAGTTCTTC
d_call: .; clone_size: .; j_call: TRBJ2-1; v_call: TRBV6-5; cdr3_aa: CASTSSGIEQFF; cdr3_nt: TGTGCCAGCACCTCTTCAGGGATTGAGCAGTTCTTC
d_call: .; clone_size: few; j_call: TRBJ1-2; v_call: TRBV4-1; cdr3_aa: CASSHIQGDYGYTF; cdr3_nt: TGCGCCAGCAGCCACATACAGGGAGACTATGGCTACACCTTC
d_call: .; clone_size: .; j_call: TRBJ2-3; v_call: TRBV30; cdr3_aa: CAWSVLVYTQYF; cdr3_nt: TGTGCCTGGAGTGTACTAGTGTATACGCAGTATTTT
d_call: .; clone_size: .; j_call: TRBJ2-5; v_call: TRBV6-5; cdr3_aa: CASSYRLVSGETQYF; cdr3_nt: TGTGCCAGCAGTTACCGACTAGTCTCCGGGGAGACCCAGTACTTC
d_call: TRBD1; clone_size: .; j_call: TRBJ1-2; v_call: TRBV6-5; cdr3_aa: CASSYLGTGDYGYTF; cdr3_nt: TGTGCCAGCAGTTACTTGGGGACAGGGGACTATGGCTACACCTTC
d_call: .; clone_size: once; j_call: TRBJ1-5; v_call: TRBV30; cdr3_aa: CAWGHSRNQPQHF; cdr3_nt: TGTGCCTGGGGTCATAGTCGCAATCAGCCCCAGCATTTT
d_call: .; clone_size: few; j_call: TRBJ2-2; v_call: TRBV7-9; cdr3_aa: CASSKGAGNTGELFF; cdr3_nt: TGTGCCAGCAGCAAAGGGGCAGGGAACACCGGGGAGCTGTTTTTT
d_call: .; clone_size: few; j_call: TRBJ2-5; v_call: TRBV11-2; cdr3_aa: CASSFSSGRQETQYF; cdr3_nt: TGTGCCAGCAGCTTTTCCTCAGGGCGTCAAGAGACCCAGTACTTC
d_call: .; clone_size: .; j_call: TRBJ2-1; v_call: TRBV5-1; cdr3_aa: CASSYRLGRSHEQFF; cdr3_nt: TGCGCCAGCAGCTACAGGTTAGGTAGATCTCATGAGCAGTTCTTC
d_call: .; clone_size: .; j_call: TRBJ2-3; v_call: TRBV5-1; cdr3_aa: CASRLGQNTDTQYF; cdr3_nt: TGCGCCAGCAGACTGGGACAAAACACAGATACGCAGTATTTT
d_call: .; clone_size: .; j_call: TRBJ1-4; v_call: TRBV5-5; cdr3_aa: CASSLGAPDPNEKLFF; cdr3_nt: TGTGCCAGCAGCTTGGGGGCACCCGATCCTAATGAAAAACTGTTTTTT
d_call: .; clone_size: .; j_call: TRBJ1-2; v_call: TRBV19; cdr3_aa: CASSSPGNHGYTF; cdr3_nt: TGTGCCAGTAGTTCCCCGGGTAACCATGGCTACACCTTC
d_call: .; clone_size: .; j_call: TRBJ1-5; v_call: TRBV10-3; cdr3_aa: CAISDSGGYWGNQPQHF; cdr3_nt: TGTGCCATCAGTGATTCGGGGGGCTATTGGGGCAATCAGCCCCAGCATTTT
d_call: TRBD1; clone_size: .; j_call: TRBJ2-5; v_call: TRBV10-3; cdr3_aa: CAISPRDREQETQYF; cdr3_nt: TGTGCCATCAGCCCTAGGGACAGGGAGCAAGAGACCCAGTACTTC
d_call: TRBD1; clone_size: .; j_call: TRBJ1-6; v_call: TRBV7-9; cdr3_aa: CASSRGQGAYNSPLHF; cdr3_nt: TGTGCCAGCAGCAGAGGACAGGGGGCCTATAATTCACCCCTCCACTTT
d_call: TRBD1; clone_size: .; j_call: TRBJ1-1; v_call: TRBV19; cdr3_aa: CASSIRAGTGDRSRTYF; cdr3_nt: TGTGCCAGTAGTATCCGAGCCGGGACAGGGGACAGGAGCAGAACCTACTTT
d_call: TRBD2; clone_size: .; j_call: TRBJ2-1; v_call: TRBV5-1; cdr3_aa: CASSESSGGRYNEQFF; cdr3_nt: TGCGCCAGCAGCGAAAGTAGCGGGGGCCGCTACAATGAGCAGTTCTTC
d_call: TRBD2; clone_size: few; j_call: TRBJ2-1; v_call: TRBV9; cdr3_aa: CASSVGSGGAGNEQFF; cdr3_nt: TGTGCCAGCAGCGTAGGATCCGGGGGGGCCGGCAATGAGCAGTTCTTC
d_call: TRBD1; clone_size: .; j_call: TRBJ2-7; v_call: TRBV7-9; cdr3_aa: CASSSTIQDRAFYEQYF; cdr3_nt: TGTGCCAGCAGCTCTACCATCCAGGACAGGGCTTTTTACGAGCAGTACTTC
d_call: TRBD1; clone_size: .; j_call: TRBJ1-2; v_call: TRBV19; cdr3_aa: CASSPVSGGEGYTF; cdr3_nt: TGTGCCAGTAGTCCGGTCTCAGGGGGTGAGGGCTACACCTTC
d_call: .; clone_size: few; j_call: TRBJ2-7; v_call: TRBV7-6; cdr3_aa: CASSLEGASREQYF; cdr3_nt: TGTGCCAGCAGCTTAGAAGGGGCCTCGCGGGAGCAGTACTTC
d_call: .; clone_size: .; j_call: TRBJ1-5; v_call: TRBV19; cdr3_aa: CASSISGRGGNQPQHF; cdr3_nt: TGTGCCAGTAGTATATCGGGCAGGGGAGGCAATCAGCCCCAGCATTTT
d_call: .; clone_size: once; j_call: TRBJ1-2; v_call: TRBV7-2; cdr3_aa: CASSLVSGRTNYGYTF; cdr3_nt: TGTGCCAGCAGCTTAGTCTCGGGGAGGACAAACTATGGCTACACCTTC
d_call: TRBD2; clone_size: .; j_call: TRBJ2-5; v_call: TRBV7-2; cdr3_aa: CASSLGDSGGYF; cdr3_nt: TGTGCCAGCAGCTTAGGGGATAGCGGGGGATACTTC
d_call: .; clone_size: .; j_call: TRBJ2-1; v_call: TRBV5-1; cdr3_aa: CASSLFSGSYNEQFF; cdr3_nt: TGCGCCAGCAGCTTGTTTAGTGGTTCCTACAATGAGCAGTTCTTC
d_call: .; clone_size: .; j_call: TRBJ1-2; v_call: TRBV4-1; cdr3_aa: CASSPLPGYGYTF; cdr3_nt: TGCGCCAGCAGCCCCTTGCCAGGGTATGGCTACACCTTC
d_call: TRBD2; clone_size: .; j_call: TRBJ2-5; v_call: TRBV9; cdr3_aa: CASSVTGLAWETQYF; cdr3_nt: TGTGCCAGCAGCGTGACCGGACTAGCGTGGGAGACCCAGTACTTC
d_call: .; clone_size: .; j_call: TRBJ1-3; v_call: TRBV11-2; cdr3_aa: CASSLDLRASGNTIYF; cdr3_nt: TGTGCCAGCAGCTTAGACCTCAGGGCCTCTGGAAACACCATATATTTT